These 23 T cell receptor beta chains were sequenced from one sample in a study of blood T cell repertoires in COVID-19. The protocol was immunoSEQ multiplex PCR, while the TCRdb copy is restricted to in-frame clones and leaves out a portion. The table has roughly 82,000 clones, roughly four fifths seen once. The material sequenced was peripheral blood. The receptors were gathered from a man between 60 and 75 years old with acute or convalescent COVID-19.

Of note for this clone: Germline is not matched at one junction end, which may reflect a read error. The CDR3 sequence is CASSLDRGRRDF. CDR3 sequence (DNA): TGTGCCAGCAGCTTGGACAGGGGGCGCAGGGACTTC. V is TRBV5-6 and J is TRBJ2-4; 9 nucleotides align to TRBD1. The CDR3 has 12 residues. Germline assignment: CDR1 SGHDT and CDR2 YYEEEE.

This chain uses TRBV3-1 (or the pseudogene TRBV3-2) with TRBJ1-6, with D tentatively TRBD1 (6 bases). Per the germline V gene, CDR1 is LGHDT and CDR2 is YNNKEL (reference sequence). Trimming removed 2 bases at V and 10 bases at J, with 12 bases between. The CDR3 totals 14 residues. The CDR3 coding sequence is TGTGCCAGCAGCCAAACAGGGTTTGACTCACCCCTCCACTTT. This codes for CASSQTGFDSPLHF.

In DNA form, the CDR3 reads TGTGCCAGCAGTTGGCAGGAGGAGGGTCCTCGGCGGCCTTACGAGCAGTACTTC. As protein: CASSWQEEGPRRPYEQYF. The V and J genes are TRBV7-9 and TRBJ2-7, with D tentatively TRBD2 (6 bases). CDR3 size: 18 residues. The V gene's germline CDR1 is SEHNR and CDR2 FQNEAQ (reference sequence). V was cut by 6 bases and J by 4 bases, with 28 bases left in between. Combining the CDR3 with reference TRBV7-9 and TRBJ2-7 gives the whole variable domain DTGVSQNPRHKITKRGQNVTFRCDPISEHNRLYWYRQTLGQGPEFLTYFQNEAQLEKSRLLSDRFSAERPKGSFSTLEIQRTEQGDSAMYLCASSWQEEGPRRPYEQYFGPGTRLTVT.

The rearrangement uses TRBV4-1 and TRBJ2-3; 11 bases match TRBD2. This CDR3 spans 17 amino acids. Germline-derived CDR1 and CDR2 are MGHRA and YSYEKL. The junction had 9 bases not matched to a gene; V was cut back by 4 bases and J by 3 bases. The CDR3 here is CASSPLDSGGATDTQYF. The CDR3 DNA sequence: TGCGCCAGCAGCCCTCTCGATAGCGGGGGGGCTACAGATACGCAGTATTTT.

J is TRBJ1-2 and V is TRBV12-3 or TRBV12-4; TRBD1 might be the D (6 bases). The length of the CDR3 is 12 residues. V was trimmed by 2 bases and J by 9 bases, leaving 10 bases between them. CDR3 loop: CASSLNRESYTF. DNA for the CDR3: TGTGCCAGCAGTTTAAACAGGGAGAGCTACACCTTC.

CDR3 in amino acids: CASRPGTGDAFF. For the CDR3, the DNA is TGTGCCAGCAGACCCGGGACAGGGGATGCTTTCTTT. The chain links TRBV12-3 or TRBV12-4 to TRBJ1-1; 10 bases map to TRBD1. The CDR3 extends over 12 amino acids. V lost 6 bases and J lost 11; bases outside the gene matches: 6.

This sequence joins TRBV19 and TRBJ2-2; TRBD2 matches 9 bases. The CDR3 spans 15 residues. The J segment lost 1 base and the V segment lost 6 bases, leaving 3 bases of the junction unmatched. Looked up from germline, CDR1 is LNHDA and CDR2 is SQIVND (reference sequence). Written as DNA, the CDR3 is TGTGCCAGTAGACTACTAGCGGGGAACACCGGGGAGCTGTTTTTT. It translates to CASRLLAGNTGELFF. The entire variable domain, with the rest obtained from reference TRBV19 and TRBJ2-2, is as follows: DGGITQSPKYLFRKEGQNVTLSCEQNLNHDAMYWYRQDPGQGLRLIYYSQIVNDFQKGDIAEGYSVSREKKESFPLTVTSAQKNPTAFYLCASRLLAGNTGELFFGEGSRLTVL.

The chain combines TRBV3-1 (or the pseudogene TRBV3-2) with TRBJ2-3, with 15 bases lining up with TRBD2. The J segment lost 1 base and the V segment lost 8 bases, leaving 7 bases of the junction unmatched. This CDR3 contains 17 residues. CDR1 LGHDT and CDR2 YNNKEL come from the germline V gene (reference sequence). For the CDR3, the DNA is TGTGCCAGCTCCAGGACTAGCGGGAGGGAACGCACAGATACGCAGTATTTT. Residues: CASSRTSGRERTDTQYF.

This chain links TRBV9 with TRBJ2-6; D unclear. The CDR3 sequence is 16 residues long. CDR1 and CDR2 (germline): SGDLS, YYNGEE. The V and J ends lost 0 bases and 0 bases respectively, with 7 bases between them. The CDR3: CASSVDSRSGANVLTF. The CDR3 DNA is TGTGCCAGCAGCGTAGATTCGCGCTCTGGGGCCAACGTCCTGACTTTC.

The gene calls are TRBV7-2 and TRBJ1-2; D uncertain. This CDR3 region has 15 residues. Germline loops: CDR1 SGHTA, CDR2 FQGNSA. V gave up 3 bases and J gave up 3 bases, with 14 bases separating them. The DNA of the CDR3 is TGTGCCAGCAGCTTCGGATCGGGGATAGACTATGGCTACACCTTC. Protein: CASSFGSGIDYGYTF.

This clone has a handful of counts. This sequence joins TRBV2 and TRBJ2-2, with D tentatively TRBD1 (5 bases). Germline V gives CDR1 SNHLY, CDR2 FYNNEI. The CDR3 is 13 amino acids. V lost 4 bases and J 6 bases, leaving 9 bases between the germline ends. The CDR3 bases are TGTGCCAGCAGTGCCAGGGAATCCGGGGAGCTGTTTTTT. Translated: CASSARESGELFF.

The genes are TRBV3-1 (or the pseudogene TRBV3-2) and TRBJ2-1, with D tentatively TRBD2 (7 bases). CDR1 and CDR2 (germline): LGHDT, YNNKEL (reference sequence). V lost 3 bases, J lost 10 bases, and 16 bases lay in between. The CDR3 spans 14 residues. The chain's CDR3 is CASSHSAGAEEQFF. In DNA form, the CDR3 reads TGTGCCAGCAGCCATTCGGCGGGGGCAGAAGAGCAGTTCTTC.

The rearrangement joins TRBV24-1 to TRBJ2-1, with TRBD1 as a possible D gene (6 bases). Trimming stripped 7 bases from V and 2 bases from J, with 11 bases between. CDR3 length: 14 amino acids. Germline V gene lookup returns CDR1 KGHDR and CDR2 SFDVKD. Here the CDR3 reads CATSTTGTYNEQFF. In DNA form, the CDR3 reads TGTGCCACCAGCACCACAGGGACCTACAATGAGCAGTTCTTC.

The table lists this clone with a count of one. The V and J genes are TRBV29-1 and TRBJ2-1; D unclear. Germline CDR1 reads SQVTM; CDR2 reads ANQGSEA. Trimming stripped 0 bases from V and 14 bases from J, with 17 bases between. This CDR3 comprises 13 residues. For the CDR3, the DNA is TGCAGCGTTGAAGAACCGGTTGGGCAGCCAGAGTTCTTC. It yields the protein CSVEEPVGQPEFF.

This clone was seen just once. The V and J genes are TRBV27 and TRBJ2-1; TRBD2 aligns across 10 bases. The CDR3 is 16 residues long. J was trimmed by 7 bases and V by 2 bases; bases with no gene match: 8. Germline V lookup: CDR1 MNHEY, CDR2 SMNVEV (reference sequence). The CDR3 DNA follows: TGTGCCAGCAGTTTAGGCCTAGCGGGGGCAACGAATGAGCAGTTCTTC. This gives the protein CASSLGLAGATNEQFF.

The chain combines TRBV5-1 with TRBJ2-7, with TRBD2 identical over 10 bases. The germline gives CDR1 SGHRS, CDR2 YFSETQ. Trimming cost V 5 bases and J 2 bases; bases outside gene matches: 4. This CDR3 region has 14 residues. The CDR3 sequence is CASRVTSGTYEQYF. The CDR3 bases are TGCGCCAGCAGGGTAACTAGCGGGACCTACGAGCAGTACTTC.

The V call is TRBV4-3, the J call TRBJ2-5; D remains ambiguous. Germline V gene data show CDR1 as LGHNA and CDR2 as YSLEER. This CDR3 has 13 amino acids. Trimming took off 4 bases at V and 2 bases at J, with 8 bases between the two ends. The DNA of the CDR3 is TGCGCCAGCAGCCCTCAGGTTCAAGAGACCCAGTACTTC. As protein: CASSPQVQETQYF.

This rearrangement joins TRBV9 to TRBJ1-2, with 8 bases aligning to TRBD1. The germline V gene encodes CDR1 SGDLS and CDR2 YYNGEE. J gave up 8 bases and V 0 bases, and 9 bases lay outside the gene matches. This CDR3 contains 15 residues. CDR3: CASSVGGEGQGGYTF. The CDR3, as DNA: TGTGCCAGCAGCGTAGGCGGGGAAGGACAGGGCGGCTACACCTTC.

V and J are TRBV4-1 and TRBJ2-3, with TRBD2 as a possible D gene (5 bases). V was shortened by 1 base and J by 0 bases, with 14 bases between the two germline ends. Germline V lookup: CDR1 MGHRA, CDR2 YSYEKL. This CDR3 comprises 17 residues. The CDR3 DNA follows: TGCGCCAGCAGCCAAGCGGCCCTAGCTACTAGCACAGATACGCAGTATTTT. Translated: CASSQAALATSTDTQYF.

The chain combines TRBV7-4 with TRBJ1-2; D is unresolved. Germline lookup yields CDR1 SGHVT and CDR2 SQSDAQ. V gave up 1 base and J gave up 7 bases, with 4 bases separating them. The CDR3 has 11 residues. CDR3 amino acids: CASSLVRGYTF. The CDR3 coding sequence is TGTGCCAGCAGCTTAGTTCGTGGCTACACCTTC. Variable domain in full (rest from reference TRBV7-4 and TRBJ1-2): GAGVSQSPRYKVAKRGRDVALRCDSISGHVTLYWYRQTLGQGSEVLTYSQSDAQRDKSGRPSGRFSAERPERSVSTLKIQRTEQGDSAVYLCASSLVRGYTFGSGTRLTVV.

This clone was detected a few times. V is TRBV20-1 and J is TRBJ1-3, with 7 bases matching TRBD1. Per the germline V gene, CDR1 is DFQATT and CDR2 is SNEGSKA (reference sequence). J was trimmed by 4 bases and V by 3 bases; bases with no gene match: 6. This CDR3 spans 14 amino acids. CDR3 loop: CSASGRGEGNTIYF. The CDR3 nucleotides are TGCAGTGCTAGTGGCAGGGGGGAAGGAAACACCATATATTTT.

CDR3 loop: CASRTVSNEKLFF. The CDR3 DNA reads as TGTGCCAGCAGGACAGTCAGTAATGAAAAACTGTTTTTT. V usage is TRBV28 and J usage is TRBJ1-4, with D maybe TRBD1 (5 bases). This CDR3 is built from 13 residues. Germline CDR1 is MDHEN and CDR2 is SYDVKM. The V gene lost 6 bases and the J gene lost 4 bases, with 9 bases spanning the gap.

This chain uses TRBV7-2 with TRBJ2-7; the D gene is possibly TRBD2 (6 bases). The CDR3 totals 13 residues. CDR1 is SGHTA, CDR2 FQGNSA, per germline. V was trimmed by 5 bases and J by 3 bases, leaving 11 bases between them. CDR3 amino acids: CASSETSIYEQYF. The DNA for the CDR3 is TGTGCCAGCAGCGAGACTAGTATCTACGAGCAGTACTTC.